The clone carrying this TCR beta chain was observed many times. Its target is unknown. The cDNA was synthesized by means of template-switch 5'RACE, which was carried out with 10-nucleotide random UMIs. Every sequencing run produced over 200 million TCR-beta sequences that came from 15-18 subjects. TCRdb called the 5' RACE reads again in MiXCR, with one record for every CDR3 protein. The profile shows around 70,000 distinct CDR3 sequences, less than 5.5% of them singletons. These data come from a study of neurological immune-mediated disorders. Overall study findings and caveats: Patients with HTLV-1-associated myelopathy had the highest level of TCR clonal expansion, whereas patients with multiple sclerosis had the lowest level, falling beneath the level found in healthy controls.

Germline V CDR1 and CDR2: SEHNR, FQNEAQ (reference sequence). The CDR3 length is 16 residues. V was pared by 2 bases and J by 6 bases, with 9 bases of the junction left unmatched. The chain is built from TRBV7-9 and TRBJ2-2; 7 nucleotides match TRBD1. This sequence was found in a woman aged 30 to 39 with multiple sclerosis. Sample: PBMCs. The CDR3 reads CASSLLDRSRAGELFF. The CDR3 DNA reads TGTGCCAGCAGCTTACTGGACAGGTCTAGAGCCGGGGAGCTGTTTTTT.